This T cell receptor beta chain came from a study of T cell responses to AZD1222 COVID-19 vaccine. Background on the study: Pooled in the analysis were second doses at about 4 or about 12 weeks. Study-wide findings and caveats: Two AZD1222 doses significantly raised spike-specific TCR breadth and depth over controls.

Points on this clone: Its target is unknown.

CDR1 and CDR2 from the germline V gene are SGHTA and FQGNSA. CDR3 length: 19 residues. J lost 2 bases, V lost 5 bases, and 18 bases had no gene match. Produced via immunoSEQ multiplex PCR; TCRdb's table is partial and in-frame only. This table has about 120,000 clones, about nine tenths appearing once. The chain links TRBV7-2 to TRBJ1-5; the match to TRBD1 covers 7 bases. Sequenced here: peripheral blood, sampled on day 0 of AZD1222 vaccination. The receptor's source is an adult in good health. The CDR3 DNA reads TGTGCCAGCAGCGTCTCCGGGACAGTCCATCTTCCGGGCAATCAGCCCCAGCATTTT. The encoded protein is CASSVSGTVHLPGNQPQHF.